The clone carrying this T cell receptor (beta chain) was seen just once. This specimen belongs to a study of shared clonotypes between healthy human individuals. The data were produced by immunoSEQ multiplex PCR, yet TCRdb's version contains in-frame clones alone and is incomplete. This sample has around 2,000,000 clones, with just over 90% found just once. As defined, naive CD8 cells were CD45RO-negative and positively selected for CCR7, with terminally differentiated effector memory CD45RA+ cells excluded. Sample: naive CD8+ T cells from PBMCs. This TCR was sampled from a young man in good health. Some clones in this sample may be carry-over from other donors' samples.

This CDR3 reads CASRVGRPNQPQHF. The CDR3 coding sequence is TGTGCCAGTAGGGTCGGTAGGCCGAATCAGCCCCAGCATTTT. This chain uses TRBV19 with TRBJ1-5; D unresolved. Germline V gene lookup returns CDR1 LNHDA and CDR2 SQIVND (reference sequence). V lost 6 bases and J lost 4, with 13 bases in between. The CDR3 is 14 residues long.